Sequencing of this T cell receptor (beta chain) was carried out in a study of cytomegalovirus exposure and HLA in healthy donors. This clone was found a few times. Primers for the PCR totalled 60 Vbeta and 13 Jbeta. Assay: immunoSEQ multiplex PCR; the TCRdb copy retains only in-frame clones and omits some. Among 99,000 or so clones, 12% were seen once, and the ten largest hold roughly a sixth. Trimming took 3 bases from V and 2 from J; bases not matched to a gene: 10. There are 17 residues in the CDR3. CDR1 is SGHDT, CDR2 YYEEEE, per germline. The receptor was isolated from a man in his forties in good health and CMV-seropositive. The chain couples TRBV5-6 to TRBJ2-1; 8 bases fit TRBD2. Sequencing input: PBMCs. CDR3 nucleotide sequence: TGTGCCAGCAGCTCCGAGGGGGACGGGAGGGCCTACAATGAGCAGTTCTTC. It specifies CASSSEGDGRAYNEQFF. The entire variable domain, with the rest obtained from reference TRBV5-6 and TRBJ2-1, is as follows: DAGVTQSPTHLIKTRGQQVTLRCSPKSGHDTVSWYQQALGQGPQFIFQYYEEEERQRGNFPDRFSGHQFPNYSSELNVNALLLGDSALYLCASSSEGDGRAYNEQFFGPGTRLTVL.